What follows is one T cell receptor (beta chain) and its context. Antigen: not known. 60 Vbeta and 13 Jbeta primers were used in PCR. Profiling relied on immunoSEQ multiplex PCR, and the TCRdb table lists in-frame clones only, not all of them. The table records 140,000 to 150,000 clones, 60% to 80% of them present only once. Germline V gene data show CDR1 as LNHDA and CDR2 as SQIVND (reference sequence). Trimming pared 3 bases from V and 3 bases from J, leaving 11 bases between. The CDR3 totals 14 residues. This entry comes from a study of cytomegalovirus exposure and HLA in healthy donors. Notes on the study in general: Presence/absence analyses rested on an assumption that sequencing depth was roughly uniform across donors. Reports described diagnosis of cytomegalovirus status by the classifier as highly specific and sensitive.

Although they were nominally healthy when sampled, donors likely had unrecorded immune exposures. V and J are TRBV19 and TRBJ1-1; D might be TRBD1 (5 bases). The clonotype comes from a woman aged 25-40 years in good health and CMV-seronegative. The sequencing sample was made of PBMCs. CDR3 in DNA: TGTGCCAGTAGTATCTCGGGGACTTACACTGAAGCTTTCTTT. Its protein product is CASSISGTYTEAFF.